The sequence of this T cell receptor (beta chain) was determined in a study of CD8 T cells in Susac syndrome. There are 16 residues in the CDR3. From germline, CDR1 is MNHEY and CDR2 SVGEGT. V was cut by 6 bases and J by 0 bases, with 18 bases left in between. A quantity of roughly 0.5 to 1 ug RNA underwent reverse transcription using random hexamers. An immunoSEQ multiplex PCR generated amplified TCR beta CDR3 products spanning 54 Vbeta and 13 Jbeta. TCRdb itself ran the immunoSEQ multiplex PCR reads through MiXCR, one entry per CDR3 protein. The data hold roughly 190,000 distinct CDR3 sequences, with approximately 95% observed a single time. The CD8+ and CD4+ T cells were isolated magnetically using a negative isolation approach, whereas the TEMRA cells were enriched by FACS.

The V and J genes are TRBV6-2 or TRBV6-3 and TRBJ2-7, with a weak D call TRBD2 (5 bases). Material for sequencing was CD8+ T cells from PBMCs. The sequence derives from a human donor with Susac syndrome. The CDR3 sequence: CASSRISGSSSYEQYF. The CDR3 bases are TGTGCCAGCAGCCGCATCAGCGGCTCCAGCTCCTACGAGCAGTACTTC.